This is a list of T cell receptor beta chains from one sample in a study of identifying expanded T cells in peripheral blood. Assay: immunoSEQ multiplex PCR; the TCRdb copy retains only in-frame clones and omits some. The sample records about 94,000 clones, approximately 88% being singletons. The sequenced sample was blood. The source of these receptors is a person aged 18 to 75 in good health. Both conserved end residues are part of each CDR3. D genes are given only for firm matches. The listing skips clone size in some rows; elsewhere it reads once, few, many or a size class.

d_call: TRBD2
clone_size: NA
v_call: TRBV5-6
j_call: TRBJ2-3
cdr3_length: 15
cdr3_aa: CASSFGTGGSVTQYF
cdr3_nt: TGTGCCAGCAGCTTCGGGACGGGGGGATCGGTTACGCAGTATTTT

d_call: NA
clone_size: NA
v_call: TRBV19
j_call: TRBJ1-4
cdr3_length: 16
cdr3_aa: CASSTYIGTTNEKLFF
cdr3_nt: TGTGCCAGTAGTACTTACATAGGGACAACTAATGAAAAACTGTTTTTT

d_call: NA
clone_size: NA
v_call: TRBV2
j_call: TRBJ1-1
cdr3_length: 14
cdr3_aa: CASSDARMNTEAFF
cdr3_nt: TGTGCCAGCAGTGACGCGCGGATGAACACTGAAGCTTTCTTT

d_call: NA
clone_size: NA
v_call: TRBV27
j_call: TRBJ2-1
cdr3_length: 13
cdr3_aa: CASRTWGYNEQFF
cdr3_nt: TGTGCCTCCCGGACATGGGGCTACAATGAGCAGTTCTTC

d_call: TRBD1
clone_size: NA
v_call: TRBV6-5
j_call: TRBJ2-7
cdr3_length: 16
cdr3_aa: CASSYSEGQGAWEQYF
cdr3_nt: TGTGCCAGCAGTTACTCGGAGGGACAGGGGGCGTGGGAGCAGTACTTC

d_call: TRBD1
clone_size: NA
v_call: TRBV19
j_call: TRBJ2-7
cdr3_length: 15
cdr3_aa: CASSIVRGLSYEQYF
cdr3_nt: TGTGCCAGTAGTATAGTAAGGGGGCTCTCCTACGAGCAGTACTTC

d_call: NA
clone_size: NA
v_call: TRBV12-5
j_call: TRBJ2-7
cdr3_length: 13
cdr3_aa: CASGFPSGYEQYF
cdr3_nt: TGTGCTAGTGGTTTCCCTTCGGGATACGAGCAGTACTTC

d_call: TRBD1
clone_size: NA
v_call: TRBV7-9
j_call: TRBJ1-2
cdr3_length: 16
cdr3_aa: CASSFPGVQGAKGYTF
cdr3_nt: TGTGCCAGCAGCTTCCCGGGGGTACAGGGGGCGAAAGGCTACACCTTC

d_call: NA
clone_size: NA
v_call: TRBV19
j_call: TRBJ1-5
cdr3_length: 16
cdr3_aa: CASSISRGYSNQPQHF
cdr3_nt: TGTGCCAGTAGTATCTCCCGGGGTTATAGCAATCAGCCCCAGCATTTT

d_call: NA
clone_size: NA
v_call: TRBV7-2
j_call: TRBJ2-4
cdr3_length: 14
cdr3_aa: CASSLGLEANIQYF
cdr3_nt: TGTGCCAGCAGCTTAGGCCTAGAGGCGAACATTCAGTACTTC

d_call: NA
clone_size: NA
v_call: TRBV23-1
j_call: TRBJ2-6
cdr3_length: 17
cdr3_aa: CASSPGWGVSGANVLTF
cdr3_nt: TGCGCCAGCAGTCCCGGTTGGGGGGTCTCTGGGGCCAACGTCCTGACTTTC

d_call: TRBD1
clone_size: NA
v_call: TRBV5-1
j_call: TRBJ1-1
cdr3_length: 16
cdr3_aa: CASSLVSGGATTEAFF
cdr3_nt: TGCGCCAGCAGCTTGGTTTCAGGGGGCGCGACCACTGAAGCTTTCTTT

d_call: NA
clone_size: NA
v_call: TRBV10-1
j_call: TRBJ2-7
cdr3_length: 12
cdr3_aa: CASSEHKYEQYF
cdr3_nt: TGCGCCAGCAGTGAGCACAAATACGAGCAGTACTTC

d_call: NA
clone_size: NA
v_call: TRBV7-3
j_call: TRBJ2-1
cdr3_length: 16
cdr3_aa: CASSLGGDPSYNEQFF
cdr3_nt: TGTGCCAGCAGCTTAGGTGGCGATCCCTCCTACAATGAGCAGTTCTTC

d_call: NA
clone_size: NA
v_call: TRBV4-1
j_call: TRBJ2-3
cdr3_length: 16
cdr3_aa: CASSQDPRGSTDTQYF
cdr3_nt: TGCGCCAGCAGCCAAGACCCACGGGGCAGCACAGATACGCAGTATTTT

d_call: NA
clone_size: NA
v_call: TRBV29-1
j_call: TRBJ2-7
cdr3_length: 14
cdr3_aa: CSVEVGIRAHEQYF
cdr3_nt: TGCAGCGTTGAAGTCGGGATCAGGGCCCACGAGCAGTACTTC

d_call: NA
clone_size: NA
v_call: TRBV28
j_call: TRBJ1-4
cdr3_length: 19
cdr3_aa: CASSFKGDGVVGFNEKLFF
cdr3_nt: TGTGCCAGCAGTTTCAAAGGTGATGGGGTAGTGGGGTTTAATGAAAAACTGTTTTTT

d_call: NA
clone_size: NA
v_call: TRBV10-3
j_call: TRBJ2-5
cdr3_length: 12
cdr3_aa: CATSTGQETQYF
cdr3_nt: TGTGCCACCTCCACGGGGCAAGAGACCCAGTACTTC

d_call: TRBD1
clone_size: NA
v_call: TRBV25-1
j_call: TRBJ1-5
cdr3_length: 12
cdr3_aa: CASTTGVQPQHF
cdr3_nt: TGTGCCAGCACCACAGGGGTTCAGCCCCAGCATTTT

d_call: NA
clone_size: NA
v_call: TRBV29-1
j_call: TRBJ1-2
cdr3_length: 11
cdr3_aa: CSVGQVYGYTF
cdr3_nt: TGCAGCGTTGGACAGGTCTATGGCTACACCTTC

d_call: NA
clone_size: NA
v_call: TRBV7-9
j_call: TRBJ2-3
cdr3_length: 11
cdr3_aa: CASSRTDTQYF
cdr3_nt: TGTGCCAGCAGCCGCACAGATACGCAGTATTTT

d_call: TRBD1
clone_size: NA
v_call: TRBV6-5
j_call: TRBJ1-2
cdr3_length: 14
cdr3_aa: CASSPRDRANGYTF
cdr3_nt: TGTGCCAGCAGTCCCCGGGACAGGGCGAATGGCTACACCTTC

d_call: NA
clone_size: few
v_call: TRBV30
j_call: TRBJ1-1
cdr3_length: 11
cdr3_aa: CAWRENTEAFF
cdr3_nt: TGTGCCTGGAGAGAGAACACTGAAGCTTTCTTT

d_call: NA
clone_size: NA
v_call: TRBV6-5
j_call: TRBJ2-2
cdr3_length: 15
cdr3_aa: CASSPGGLTGGELFF
cdr3_nt: TGTGCCAGCAGCCCAGGGGGGTTGACGGGCGGGGAGCTGTTTTTT

d_call: NA
clone_size: NA
v_call: TRBV15
j_call: TRBJ2-3
cdr3_length: 17
cdr3_aa: CATSRVWIGRGTDTQYF
cdr3_nt: TGTGCCACCAGCAGAGTTTGGATCGGGAGAGGCACAGATACGCAGTATTTT

d_call: NA
clone_size: NA
v_call: TRBV7-8
j_call: TRBJ2-2
cdr3_length: 16
cdr3_aa: CASSLGSGGGTGELFF
cdr3_nt: TGTGCCAGCAGCTTAGGTTCAGGCGGAGGCACCGGGGAGCTGTTTTTT

d_call: NA
clone_size: NA
v_call: TRBV4-1
j_call: TRBJ1-1
cdr3_length: 16
cdr3_aa: CASSRLFGDSYTEAFF
cdr3_nt: TGCGCCAGCAGCCGCCTCTTTGGAGACAGCTACACTGAAGCTTTCTTT

d_call: TRBD1
clone_size: NA
v_call: TRBV28
j_call: TRBJ2-1
cdr3_length: 16
cdr3_aa: CASRRTGGTSHNEQFF
cdr3_nt: TGTGCCAGCAGGCGGACAGGGGGCACATCGCACAATGAGCAGTTCTTC

d_call: NA
clone_size: NA
v_call: TRBV29-1
j_call: TRBJ1-1
cdr3_length: 11
cdr3_aa: CSARDATEAFF
cdr3_nt: TGCAGCGCCCGCGATGCCACTGAAGCTTTCTTT

d_call: NA
clone_size: NA
v_call: TRBV6-1
j_call: TRBJ2-1
cdr3_length: 12
cdr3_aa: CASGSPFSEQFF
cdr3_nt: TGTGCCAGCGGGTCTCCATTCAGTGAGCAGTTCTTC

d_call: NA
clone_size: few
v_call: TRBV18
j_call: TRBJ2-7
cdr3_length: 14
cdr3_aa: CASSPGSSNDEQYF
cdr3_nt: TGTGCCAGCTCCCCCGGGAGCTCGAACGACGAGCAGTACTTC

d_call: NA
clone_size: NA
v_call: TRBV5-1
j_call: TRBJ2-2
cdr3_length: 15
cdr3_aa: CASSLSVPNTGELFF
cdr3_nt: TGCGCCAGCAGCTTGTCTGTTCCGAACACCGGGGAGCTGTTTTTT

d_call: TRBD1
clone_size: once
v_call: TRBV4-2
j_call: TRBJ1-2
cdr3_length: 16
cdr3_aa: CASSQDAQGNRYGYTF
cdr3_nt: TGTGCCAGCAGCCAAGATGCACAGGGGAACCGCTATGGCTACACCTTC

d_call: NA
clone_size: NA
v_call: TRBV7-2
j_call: TRBJ1-5
cdr3_length: 15
cdr3_aa: CASSLVGDSNQPQHF
cdr3_nt: TGTGCCAGCAGCTTAGTAGGGGACAGCAATCAGCCCCAGCATTTT

d_call: NA
clone_size: NA
v_call: TRBV30
j_call: TRBJ1-1
cdr3_length: 13
cdr3_aa: CAWSVLVYTEAFF
cdr3_nt: TGTGCCTGGAGTGTACTGGTATACACTGAAGCTTTCTTT

d_call: TRBD1
clone_size: NA
v_call: TRBV29-1
j_call: TRBJ1-1
cdr3_length: 15
cdr3_aa: CSVEKAGGFPTEAFF
cdr3_nt: TGCAGCGTTGAAAAAGCAGGGGGATTCCCCACTGAAGCTTTCTTT

d_call: TRBD2
clone_size: NA
v_call: TRBV15
j_call: TRBJ2-5
cdr3_length: 21
cdr3_aa: CATSRDRSSYGWLAGKETQYF
cdr3_nt: TGTGCCACCAGCAGAGATAGGAGCAGCTACGGCTGGCTAGCGGGTAAAGAGACCCAGTACTTC

d_call: NA
clone_size: NA
v_call: TRBV5-6
j_call: TRBJ2-1
cdr3_length: 15
cdr3_aa: CASSLGGTHYNEQFF
cdr3_nt: TGTGCCAGCAGCTTGGGGGGGACCCACTACAATGAGCAGTTCTTC

d_call: TRBD2
clone_size: NA
v_call: TRBV2
j_call: TRBJ2-5
cdr3_length: 14
cdr3_aa: CASSGLAGEETQYF
cdr3_nt: TGTGCCAGCAGCGGACTAGCGGGGGAAGAGACCCAGTACTTC

d_call: TRBD2
clone_size: NA
v_call: TRBV14
j_call: TRBJ2-7
cdr3_length: 15
cdr3_aa: CASSPIAGQIYEQYF
cdr3_nt: TGTGCCAGCAGCCCGATAGCGGGACAAATCTACGAGCAGTACTTC

d_call: NA
clone_size: NA
v_call: TRBV18
j_call: TRBJ1-2
cdr3_length: 13
cdr3_aa: CASSPGTPSGYTF
cdr3_nt: TGTGCCAGCTCACCCGGGACACCTTCCGGCTACACCTTC

d_call: NA
clone_size: NA
v_call: TRBV10-3
j_call: TRBJ1-5
cdr3_length: 14
cdr3_aa: CAISEGEDNQPQHF
cdr3_nt: TGTGCCATCAGTGAGGGGGAAGACAATCAGCCCCAGCATTTT

d_call: NA
clone_size: NA
v_call: TRBV18
j_call: TRBJ2-7
cdr3_length: 14
cdr3_aa: CASSYSDYSYEQYF
cdr3_nt: TGTGCCAGCTCCTATAGTGACTATTCCTACGAGCAGTACTTC

d_call: TRBD1
clone_size: once
v_call: TRBV13
j_call: TRBJ1-1
cdr3_length: 14
cdr3_aa: CASSQYRGLTEAFF
cdr3_nt: TGTGCCAGCAGCCAGTACAGGGGGCTGACTGAAGCTTTCTTT

d_call: TRBD1
clone_size: NA
v_call: TRBV27
j_call: TRBJ1-1
cdr3_length: 13
cdr3_aa: CASSFATGAEAFF
cdr3_nt: TGTGCCAGCAGTTTCGCGACAGGGGCTGAAGCTTTCTTT

d_call: TRBD1
clone_size: NA
v_call: TRBV25-1
j_call: TRBJ2-7
cdr3_length: 15
cdr3_aa: CASSELGTGGYEQYF
cdr3_nt: TGTGCCAGCAGTGAATTGGGGACAGGGGGCTACGAGCAGTACTTC